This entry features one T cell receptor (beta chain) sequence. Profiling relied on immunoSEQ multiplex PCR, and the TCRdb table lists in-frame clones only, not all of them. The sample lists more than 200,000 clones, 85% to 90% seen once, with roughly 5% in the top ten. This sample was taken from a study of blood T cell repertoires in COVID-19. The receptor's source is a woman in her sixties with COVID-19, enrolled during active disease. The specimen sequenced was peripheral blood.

In DNA form, the CDR3 reads TGTGCCAGCAGTGGACAGGGGTTCACCGGGGAGCTGTTTTTT. It translates to CASSGQGFTGELFF. The chain employs TRBV6-4 and TRBJ2-2, with 8 bases identical to TRBD1. The J segment lost 4 bases and the V segment lost 4 bases, leaving 2 bases of the junction unmatched. The CDR3 loop spans 14 amino acids. CDR1 is MRHNA, CDR2 SNTAGT, per germline.